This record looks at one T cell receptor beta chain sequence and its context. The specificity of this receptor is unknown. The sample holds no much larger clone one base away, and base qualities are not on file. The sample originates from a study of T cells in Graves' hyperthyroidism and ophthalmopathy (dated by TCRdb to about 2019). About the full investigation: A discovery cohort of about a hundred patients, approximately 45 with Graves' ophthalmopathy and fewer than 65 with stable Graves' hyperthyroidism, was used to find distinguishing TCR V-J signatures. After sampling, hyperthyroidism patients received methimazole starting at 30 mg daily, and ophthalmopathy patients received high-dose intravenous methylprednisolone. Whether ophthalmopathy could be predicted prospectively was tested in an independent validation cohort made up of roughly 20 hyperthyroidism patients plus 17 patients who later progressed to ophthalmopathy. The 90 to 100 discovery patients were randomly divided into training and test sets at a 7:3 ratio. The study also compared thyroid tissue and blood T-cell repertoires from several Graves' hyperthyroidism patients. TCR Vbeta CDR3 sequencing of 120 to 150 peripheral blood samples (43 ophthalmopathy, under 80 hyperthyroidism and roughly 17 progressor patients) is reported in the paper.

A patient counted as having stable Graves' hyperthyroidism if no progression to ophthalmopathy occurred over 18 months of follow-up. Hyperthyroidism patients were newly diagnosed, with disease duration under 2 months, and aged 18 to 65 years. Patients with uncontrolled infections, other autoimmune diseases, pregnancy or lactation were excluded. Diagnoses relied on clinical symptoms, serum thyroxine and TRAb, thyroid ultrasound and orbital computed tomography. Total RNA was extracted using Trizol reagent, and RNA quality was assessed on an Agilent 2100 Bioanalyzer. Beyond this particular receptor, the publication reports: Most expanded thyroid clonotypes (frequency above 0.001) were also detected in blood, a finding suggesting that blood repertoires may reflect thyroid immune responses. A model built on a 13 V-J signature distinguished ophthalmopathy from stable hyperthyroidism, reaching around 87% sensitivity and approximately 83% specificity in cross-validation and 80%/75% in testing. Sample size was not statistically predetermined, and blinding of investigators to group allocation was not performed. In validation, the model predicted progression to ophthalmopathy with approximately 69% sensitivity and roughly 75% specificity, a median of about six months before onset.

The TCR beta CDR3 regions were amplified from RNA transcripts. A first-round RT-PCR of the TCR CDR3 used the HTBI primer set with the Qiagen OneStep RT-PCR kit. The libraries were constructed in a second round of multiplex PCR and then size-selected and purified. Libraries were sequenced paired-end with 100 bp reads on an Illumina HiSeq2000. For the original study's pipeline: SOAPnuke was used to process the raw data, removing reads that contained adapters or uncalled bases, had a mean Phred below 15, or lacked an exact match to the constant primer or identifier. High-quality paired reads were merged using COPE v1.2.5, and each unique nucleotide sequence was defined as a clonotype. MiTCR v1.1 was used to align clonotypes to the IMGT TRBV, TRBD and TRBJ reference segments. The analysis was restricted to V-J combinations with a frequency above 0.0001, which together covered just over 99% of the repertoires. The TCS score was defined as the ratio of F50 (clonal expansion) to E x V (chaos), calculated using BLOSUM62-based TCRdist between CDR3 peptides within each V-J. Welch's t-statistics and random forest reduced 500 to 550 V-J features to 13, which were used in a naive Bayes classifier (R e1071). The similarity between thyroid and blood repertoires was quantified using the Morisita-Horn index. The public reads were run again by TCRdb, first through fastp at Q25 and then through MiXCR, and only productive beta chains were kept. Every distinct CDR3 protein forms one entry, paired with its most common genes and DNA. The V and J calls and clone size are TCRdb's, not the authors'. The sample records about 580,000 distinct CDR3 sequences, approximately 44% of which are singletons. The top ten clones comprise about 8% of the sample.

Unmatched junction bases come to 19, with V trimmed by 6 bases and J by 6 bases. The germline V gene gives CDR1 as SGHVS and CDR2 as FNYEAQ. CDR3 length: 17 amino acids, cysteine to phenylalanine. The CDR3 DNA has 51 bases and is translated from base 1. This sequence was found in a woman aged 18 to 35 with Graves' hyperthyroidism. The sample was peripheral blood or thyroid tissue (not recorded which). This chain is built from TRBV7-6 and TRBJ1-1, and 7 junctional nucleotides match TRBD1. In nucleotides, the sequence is TGTGCCAGCAGTTATGGTCAAACTCCTACAGGGGACGCTGAAGCTTTCTTT. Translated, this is CASSYGQTPTGDAEAFF.